The 7 T cell receptor beta chains listed next were all sequenced from one sample in a study of T cell repertoires in cytomegalovirus infection. TCRdb reanalysed the reads using MiXCR and keeps one entry per CDR3 protein. There are about 210,000 distinct CDR3 sequences in the sample; about 5.9% occur only once, and about 6% lies in the top ten. Material: PBMCs. These receptors all come from a human donor in good health (CMV status not recorded). Some clones in this sample may be carry-over from other donors' samples.

The chain joins TRBV20-1 to TRBJ1-2; no firm D call. The CDR3 consists of 13 residues. The V and J ends lost 0 bases and 7 bases respectively, with 12 bases between them. The germline CDR1 and CDR2 sequences are DFQATT and SNEGSKA (reference sequence). The CDR3 here is CSAREAGLRGYTF. The DNA of the CDR3 is TGCAGTGCTAGAGAAGCCGGCCTCCGTGGCTACACCTTC.

This clonotype was counted at least ten times. The CDR3 sequence: CASSSTGTGGKLFF. The CDR3 region has the DNA TGTGCCAGCAGCTCGACAGGGACTGGGGGGAAACTGTTTTTT. V gene TRBV7-2 combines with J gene TRBJ1-4; 7 bases are a match to TRBD1. This CDR3 has 14 residues. V gave up 4 bases and J gave up 11 bases; unmatched junction bases: 10. Germline loops: CDR1 SGHTA, CDR2 FQGNSA.

This clonotype has at least ten counts. This rearrangement joins TRBV29-1 to TRBJ1-4; the D is unclear. Germline-derived CDR1 and CDR2 are SQVTM and ANQGSEA. The CDR3 spans 12 residues. Trimming cost V 5 bases and J 13 bases, with 17 bases left between them. DNA for the CDR3: TGCAGCGTTCTCTCCCGATCCCGGGGACTGTTTTTT. It specifies CSVLSRSRGLFF.

This clonotype has ten or more counts. CDR3 in amino acids: CASSHDVIGAYSGANVLTF. CDR3 sequence (DNA): TGCGCCAGCAGCCACGACGTTATAGGGGCCTACTCTGGGGCCAACGTCCTGACTTTC. The V and J genes are TRBV4-3 and TRBJ2-6; D may be TRBD1 (5 bases). Trimming took 3 bases from V and 0 from J, leaving 18 bases between them. CDR1 is LGHNA, CDR2 YSLEER, per germline. The CDR3 is 19 residues long.

This clonotype was seen many times. This chain uses TRBV7-3 with TRBJ2-1; maybe TRBD1 (5 bases). The CDR3 runs to 14 residues. V shed 3 bases and J shed 0 bases, with 6 bases lying between them. Germline V gene sequence: CDR1 SGHTA, CDR2 FQGTGA. CDR3 DNA: TGTGCCAGCAGCTTCAGGGCCTCCTACAATGAGCAGTTCTTC. It is translated as CASSFRASYNEQFF.

This clonotype was picked up many times. This chain joins TRBV13 and TRBJ2-7; D not certain. Germline V CDR1 and CDR2: PRHDT, FYEKMQ (reference sequence). V was shortened by 1 base and J by 2 bases, with 9 bases between the two germline ends. CDR3 length: 14 residues. The CDR3 protein is CASSLVGDPYEQYF. The DNA for the CDR3 is TGTGCCAGCAGCTTAGTTGGGGATCCCTACGAGCAGTACTTC.

The sample holds many counts of this clonotype. This chain uses TRBV28 with TRBJ2-7, with D perhaps TRBD1 (5 bases). The CDR3 is 12 amino acids. Trimming pared 6 bases from V and 4 bases from J, leaving 10 bases between. The V gene's germline CDR1 is MDHEN and CDR2 SYDVKM. For the CDR3, the DNA is TGTGCCAGCAGAGATGACAGTTACGAGCAGTACTTC. This translates into CASRDDSYEQYF.